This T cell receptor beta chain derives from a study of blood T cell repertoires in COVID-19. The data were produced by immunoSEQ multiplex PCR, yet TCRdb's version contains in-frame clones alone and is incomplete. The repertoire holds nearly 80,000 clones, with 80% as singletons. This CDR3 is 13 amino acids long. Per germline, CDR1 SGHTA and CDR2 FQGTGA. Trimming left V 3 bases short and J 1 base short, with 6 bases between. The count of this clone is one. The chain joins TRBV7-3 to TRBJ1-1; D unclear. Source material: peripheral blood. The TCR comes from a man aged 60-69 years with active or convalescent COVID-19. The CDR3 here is CASSFTENTEAFF. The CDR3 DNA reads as TGTGCCAGCAGCTTCACAGAGAACACTGAAGCTTTCTTT. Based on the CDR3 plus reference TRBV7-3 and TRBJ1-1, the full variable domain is GAGVSQTPSNKVTEKGKYVELRCDPISGHTALYWYRQSLGQGPEFLIYFQGTGAADDSGLPNDRFFAVRPEGSVSTLKIQRTERGDSAVYLCASSFTENTEAFFGQGTRLTVV.